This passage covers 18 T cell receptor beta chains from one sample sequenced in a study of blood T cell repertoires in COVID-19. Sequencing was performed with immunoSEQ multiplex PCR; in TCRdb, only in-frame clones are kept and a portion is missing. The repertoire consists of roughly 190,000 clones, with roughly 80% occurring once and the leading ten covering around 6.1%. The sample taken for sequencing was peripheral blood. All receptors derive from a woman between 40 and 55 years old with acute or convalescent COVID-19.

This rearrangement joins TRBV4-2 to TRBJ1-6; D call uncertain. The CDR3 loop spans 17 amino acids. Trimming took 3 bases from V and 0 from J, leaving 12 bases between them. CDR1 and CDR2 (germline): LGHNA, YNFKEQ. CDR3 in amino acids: CASSQEAFSSYNSPLHF. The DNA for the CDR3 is TGTGCCAGCAGCCAGGAGGCCTTTAGCTCCTATAATTCACCCCTCCACTTT.

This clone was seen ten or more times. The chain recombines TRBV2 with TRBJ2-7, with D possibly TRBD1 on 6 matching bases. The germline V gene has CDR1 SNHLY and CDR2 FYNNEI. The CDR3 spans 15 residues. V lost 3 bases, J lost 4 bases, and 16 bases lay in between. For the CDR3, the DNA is TGTGCCAGCAGTGAGCAGGGGCCCTTAGGGTACGAGCAGTACTTC. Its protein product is CASSEQGPLGYEQYF. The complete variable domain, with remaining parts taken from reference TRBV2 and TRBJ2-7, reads EPEVTQTPSHQVTQMGQEVILRCVPISNHLYFYWYRQILGQKVEFLVSFYNNEISEKSEIFDDQFSVERPDGSNFTLKIRSTKLEDSAMYFCASSEQGPLGYEQYFGPGTRLTVT.

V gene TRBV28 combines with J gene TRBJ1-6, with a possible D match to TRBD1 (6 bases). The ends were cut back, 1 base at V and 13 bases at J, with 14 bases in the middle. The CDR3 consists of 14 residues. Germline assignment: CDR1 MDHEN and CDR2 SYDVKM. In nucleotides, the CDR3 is TGTGCCAGCAGTTTATCGGGTACAGGGACGCCCCTCCACTTT. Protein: CASSLSGTGTPLHF.

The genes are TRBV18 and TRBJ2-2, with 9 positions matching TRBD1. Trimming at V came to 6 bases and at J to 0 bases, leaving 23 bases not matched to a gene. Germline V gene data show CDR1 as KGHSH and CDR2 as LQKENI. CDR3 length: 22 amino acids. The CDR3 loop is CASSRTALTGTGIRSNTGELFF. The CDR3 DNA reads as TGTGCCAGCTCCCGCACGGCTCTGACCGGGACAGGGATCCGGTCGAACACCGGGGAGCTGTTTTTT.

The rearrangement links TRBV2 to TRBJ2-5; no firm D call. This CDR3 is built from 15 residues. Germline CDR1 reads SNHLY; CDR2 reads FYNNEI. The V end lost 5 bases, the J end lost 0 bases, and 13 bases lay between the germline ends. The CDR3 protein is CASSSLLADQETQYF. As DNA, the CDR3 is TGTGCCAGCAGTTCCTTATTGGCCGACCAAGAGACCCAGTACTTC.

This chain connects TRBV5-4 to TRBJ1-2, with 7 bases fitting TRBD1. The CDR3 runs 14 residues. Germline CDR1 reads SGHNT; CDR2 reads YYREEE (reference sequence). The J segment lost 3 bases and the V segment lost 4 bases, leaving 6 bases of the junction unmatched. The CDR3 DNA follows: TGTGCCAGCAGCCAGAGACAGGGCGACTATGGCTACACCTTC. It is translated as CASSQRQGDYGYTF.

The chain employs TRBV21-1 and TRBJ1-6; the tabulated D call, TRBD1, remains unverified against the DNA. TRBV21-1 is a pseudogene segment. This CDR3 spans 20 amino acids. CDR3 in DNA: TGTGCCAGCAGCAAAAGGTTAGAACTACTGGGACACACGGGATTTTCACCCCTCCACTTT. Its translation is CASSKRLELLGHTGFSPLHF.

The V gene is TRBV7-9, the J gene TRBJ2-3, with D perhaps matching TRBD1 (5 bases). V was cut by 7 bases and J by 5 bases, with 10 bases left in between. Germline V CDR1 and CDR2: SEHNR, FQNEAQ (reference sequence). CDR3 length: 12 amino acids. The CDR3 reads CASTRQIDTQYF. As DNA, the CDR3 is TGTGCCAGCACCCGACAGATAGATACGCAGTATTTT.

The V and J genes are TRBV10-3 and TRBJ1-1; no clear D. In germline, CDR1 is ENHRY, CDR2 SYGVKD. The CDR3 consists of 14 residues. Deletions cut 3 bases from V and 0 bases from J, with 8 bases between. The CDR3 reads CAISDREMNTEAFF. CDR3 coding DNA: TGTGCCATCAGTGATAGGGAGATGAACACTGAAGCTTTCTTT.

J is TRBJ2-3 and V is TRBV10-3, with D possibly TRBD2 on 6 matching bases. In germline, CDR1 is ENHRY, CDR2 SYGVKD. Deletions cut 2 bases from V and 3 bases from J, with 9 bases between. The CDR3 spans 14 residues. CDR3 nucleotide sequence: TGTGCCATCAGTGAGAGTAGCGGTACAGATACGCAGTATTTT. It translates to CAISESSGTDTQYF.

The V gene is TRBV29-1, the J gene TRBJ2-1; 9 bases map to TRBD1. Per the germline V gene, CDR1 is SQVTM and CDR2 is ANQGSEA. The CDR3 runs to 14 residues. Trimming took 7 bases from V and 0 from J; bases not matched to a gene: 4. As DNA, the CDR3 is TGCAGCGGGACAGGGGAGGGCTCCTACAATGAGCAGTTCTTC. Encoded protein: CSGTGEGSYNEQFF.

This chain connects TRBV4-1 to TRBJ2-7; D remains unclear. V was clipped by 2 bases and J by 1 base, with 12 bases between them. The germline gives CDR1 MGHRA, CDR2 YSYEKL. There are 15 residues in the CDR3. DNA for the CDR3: TGCGCCAGCAGCCAACTATTTAGCATGTCCTACGAGCAGTACTTC. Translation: CASSQLFSMSYEQYF.

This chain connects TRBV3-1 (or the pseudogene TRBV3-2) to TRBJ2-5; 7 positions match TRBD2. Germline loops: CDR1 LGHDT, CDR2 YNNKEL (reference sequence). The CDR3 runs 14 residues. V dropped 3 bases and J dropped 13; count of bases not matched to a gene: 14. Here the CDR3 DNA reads TGTGCCAGCAGCCAGGCGGGGAAGCGGGGAGCCTCGTACTTC. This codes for CASSQAGKRGASYF.

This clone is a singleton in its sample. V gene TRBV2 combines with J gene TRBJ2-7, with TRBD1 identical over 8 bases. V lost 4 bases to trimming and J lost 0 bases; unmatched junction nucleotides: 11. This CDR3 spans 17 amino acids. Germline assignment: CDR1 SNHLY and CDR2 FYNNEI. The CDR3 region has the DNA TGTGCCAGCAGTGGGACAGGGCCTCTTATCAGCTCCTACGAGCAGTACTTC. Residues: CASSGTGPLISSYEQYF.

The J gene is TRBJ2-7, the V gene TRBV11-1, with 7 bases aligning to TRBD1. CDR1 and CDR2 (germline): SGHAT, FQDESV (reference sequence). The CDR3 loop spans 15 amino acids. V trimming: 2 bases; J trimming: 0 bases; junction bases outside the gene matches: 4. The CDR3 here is CASSLSRDSSYEQYF. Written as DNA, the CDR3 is TGTGCCAGCAGCTTAAGTAGGGACAGCTCCTACGAGCAGTACTTC.

CDR3 DNA sequence: TGTGCCAGCAGTTTTCCAGGCTCCGGGGAGCTGTTTTTT. Amino acids: CASSFPGSGELFF. The gene calls are TRBV12-3 or TRBV12-4 and TRBJ2-2; D is undetermined. This CDR3 spans 13 amino acids. V was pared by 3 bases and J by 6 bases, with 8 bases between.

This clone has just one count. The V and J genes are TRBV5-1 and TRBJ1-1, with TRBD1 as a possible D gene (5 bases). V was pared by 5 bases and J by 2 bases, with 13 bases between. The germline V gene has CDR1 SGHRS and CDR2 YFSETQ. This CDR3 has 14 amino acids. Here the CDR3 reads CASSSSGANTEAFF. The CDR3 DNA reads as TGCGCCAGCAGTTCTAGCGGGGCAAACACTGAAGCTTTCTTT.

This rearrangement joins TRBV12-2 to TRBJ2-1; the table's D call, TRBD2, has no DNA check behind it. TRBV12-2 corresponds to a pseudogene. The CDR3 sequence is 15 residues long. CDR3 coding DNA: TGTGCAAGTCGCTTAGAACTAGCGGCGTACAATGAGCAGTTCTTC. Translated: CASRLELAAYNEQFF.